This TCR beta chain was sequenced in a study of blood T cell repertoires in COVID-19. Study context: From the United States, Italy and Spain came samples of acute and convalescent COVID-19. T cells, B-cell-depleted T cells, or PBMCs provided the cDNA or gDNA that served as material.

This clone is a singleton in its sample. V lost 5 bases, J lost 1 base, and 26 bases lay in between. Germline loops: CDR1 MRHNA, CDR2 SNTAGT. The CDR3 spans 19 residues. Original methodology: It was from reference gene primer amplification that nucleated cell counts were estimated. Data came from immunoSEQ multiplex PCR; TCRdb stores just in-frame clones and leaves some out. The V and J calls and clone size are taken from that table; D and trimming were inferred from the DNA. This table has some 110,000 clones, about nine tenths appearing once. Sample: peripheral blood. V gene TRBV6-4 combines with J gene TRBJ1-1; tentatively, D is TRBD1 (6 bases). This clonotype was sampled from a man aged 40-55 years with acute or convalescent COVID-19. The CDR3 protein is CASSSNPDRLGRGNTEAFF. The DNA of the CDR3 is TGTGCCAGCAGTTCAAATCCCGACAGGCTCGGTCGGGGGAACACTGAAGCTTTCTTT.